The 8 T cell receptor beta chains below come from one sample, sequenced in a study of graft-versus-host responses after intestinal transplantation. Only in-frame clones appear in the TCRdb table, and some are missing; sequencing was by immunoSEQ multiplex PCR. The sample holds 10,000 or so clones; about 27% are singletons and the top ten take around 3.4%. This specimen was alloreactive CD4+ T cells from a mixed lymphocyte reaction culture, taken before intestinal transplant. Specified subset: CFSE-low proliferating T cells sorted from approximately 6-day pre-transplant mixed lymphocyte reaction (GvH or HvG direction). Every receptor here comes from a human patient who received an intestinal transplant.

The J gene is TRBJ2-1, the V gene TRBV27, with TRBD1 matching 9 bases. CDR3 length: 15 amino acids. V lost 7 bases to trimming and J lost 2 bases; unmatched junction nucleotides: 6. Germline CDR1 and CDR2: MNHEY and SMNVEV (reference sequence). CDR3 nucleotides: TGTGCCAGCACCAGAGGGACAGGGCCCTACAATGAGCAGTTCTTC. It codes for CASTRGTGPYNEQFF.

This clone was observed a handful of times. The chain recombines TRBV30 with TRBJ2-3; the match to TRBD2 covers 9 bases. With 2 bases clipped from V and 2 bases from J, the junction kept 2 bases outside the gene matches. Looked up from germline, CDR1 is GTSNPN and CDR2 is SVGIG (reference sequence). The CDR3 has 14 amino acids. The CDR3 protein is CAWSLAGPTDTQYF. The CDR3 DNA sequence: TGTGCCTGGAGTCTAGCGGGGCCCACAGATACGCAGTATTTT.

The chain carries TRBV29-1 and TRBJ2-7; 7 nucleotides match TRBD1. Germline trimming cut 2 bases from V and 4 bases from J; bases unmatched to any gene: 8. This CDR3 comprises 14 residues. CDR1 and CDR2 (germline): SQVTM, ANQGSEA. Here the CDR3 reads CSVELQGDSYEQYF. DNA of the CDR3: TGCAGCGTTGAACTCCAGGGGGATTCGTACGAGCAGTACTTC.

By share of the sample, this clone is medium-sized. This CDR3 is CASSFGTGYEQYF. The DNA of the CDR3 is TGTGCCAGCAGCTTCGGCACGGGCTACGAGCAGTACTTC. The rearrangement joins TRBV11-2 to TRBJ2-7; D remains ambiguous. With 3 bases removed from V and 3 bases from J, the gap between germline ends came to 9 bases. The V gene's germline CDR1 is SGHAT and CDR2 FQNNGV. This CDR3 comprises 13 residues.

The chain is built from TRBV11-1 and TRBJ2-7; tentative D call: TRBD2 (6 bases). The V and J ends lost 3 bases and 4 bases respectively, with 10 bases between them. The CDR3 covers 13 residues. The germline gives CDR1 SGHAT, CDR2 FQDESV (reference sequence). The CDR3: CASSFHREYEQYF. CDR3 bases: TGTGCCAGCAGCTTTCACCGGGAGTACGAGCAGTACTTC.

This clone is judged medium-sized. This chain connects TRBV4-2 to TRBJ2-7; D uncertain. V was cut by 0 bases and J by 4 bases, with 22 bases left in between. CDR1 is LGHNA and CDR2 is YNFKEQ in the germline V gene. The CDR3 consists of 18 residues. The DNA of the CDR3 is TGTGCCAGCAGCCAAGAGGTTGTTCGAGTAGCAGGATCTTACGAGCAGTACTTC. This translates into CASSQEVVRVAGSYEQYF.

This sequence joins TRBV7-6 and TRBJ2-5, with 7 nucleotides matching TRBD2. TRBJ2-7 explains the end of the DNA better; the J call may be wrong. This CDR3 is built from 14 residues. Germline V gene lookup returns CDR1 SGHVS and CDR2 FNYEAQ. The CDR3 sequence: CASSLGTRISEQYF. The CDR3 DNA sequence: TGTGCCAGCAGCTTAGGGACTAGGATTTCCGAGCAGTACTTC.

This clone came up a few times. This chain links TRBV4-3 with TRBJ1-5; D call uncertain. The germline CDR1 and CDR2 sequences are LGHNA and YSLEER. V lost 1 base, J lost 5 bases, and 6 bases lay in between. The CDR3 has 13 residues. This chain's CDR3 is CASSQVLDQPQHF. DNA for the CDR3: TGCGCCAGCAGCCAAGTGCTAGATCAGCCCCAGCATTTT.